The source of this TCR beta chain is a study of regulatory T cells in long-lasting Graves disease. Time point specified: newly diagnosed GD, antithyroid drugs for less than 3 months. Extracted RNA from PBMCs served as the source of the TCR library. Construction of TCR beta libraries relied on iRepertoire HTBI primers and on Arm-PCR targeting CDR3 regions. TCRdb ran MiXCR on the multiplex PCR reads and lists one entry per CDR3 protein. In the table there are 350,000 to 500,000 distinct CDR3 sequences, 15% to 20% of which are singletons. From germline, CDR1 is LNHDA and CDR2 SQIVND (reference sequence). Trimming at V came to 5 bases and at J to 2 bases, leaving 5 bases not matched to a gene. The CDR3 loop spans 15 amino acids. The sample was also reused in another study, on T cells in Graves' hyperthyroidism and ophthalmopathy. That source reports: Diagnoses rested on clinical symptoms, serum thyroxine and TRAb, thyroid ultrasound and orbital computed tomography.

The rearrangement uses TRBV19 and TRBJ1-5; 8 nucleotides align to TRBD1. The source was peripheral blood mononuclear cells (PBMCs), collected at new diagnosis, from a patient treated with antithyroid drugs. The TCR comes from a woman under 30 with Graves disease. The CDR3 region is CASSRLDRGNQPQHF. The CDR3 DNA is TGTGCCAGTAGTCGCCTGGACAGGGGCAATCAGCCCCAGCATTTT.